These T cell receptor beta chains were read from a single sample in a study of vaccination and CD4 T cells after COVID-19. TCRdb passed the PCR reads through MiXCR, listing each CDR3 protein once. The top ten hold more than 13% of the sample, which has roughly 7,600 distinct CDR3 sequences, around a third seen once. Which antigens these TCRs recognize remains unknown. Sequenced: CD4+ T cells from blood, cultured in vitro. The receptors were sampled from a human donor in good health. The CDR3 runs from the conserved cysteine through the conserved F or W. D genes are given only for firm matches. The size field is filled for only some rows; it gives once, few, many or a size class.

TRBJ2-3	few	TRBD2	TRBV27	16	CASSQTSGRARHTQYF	TGTGCCAGCAGTCAAACTAGCGGGAGGGCCCGACATACGCAGTATTTT
TRBJ2-1	NA	NA	TRBV6-1	14	CASSATQYYNEQFF	TGTGCCAGCTCCGCGACACAATACTACAATGAGCAGTTCTTC
TRBJ2-2	NA	NA	TRBV20-1	14	CSAKFTTGTGEWFF	TGCAGTGCTAAATTCACCACGGGCACCGGGGAGTGGTTTTTT
TRBJ2-7	NA	NA	TRBV24-1	11	CATSDLSEQYF	TGTGCCACCAGTGATTTGAGCGAGCAGTACTTC
TRBJ2-3	few	NA	TRBV20-1	14	CSASKTTSTDTQYF	TGCAGTGCTAGTAAGACTACTAGCACAGATACGCAGTATTTT
TRBJ1-2	few	NA	TRBV7-2	12	CASSPDRHGYTF	TGTGCCAGCAGCCCCGACAGACATGGCTACACCTTC
TRBJ1-2	medium-sized	NA	TRBV7-2	15	CASSLGLDFGYGYTF	TGTGCCAGCAGCTTAGGGCTTGACTTCGGCTATGGCTACACCTTC
TRBJ1-5	few	NA	TRBV25-1	9	CASGQPQHF	TGTGCCAGCGGACAGCCCCAGCATTTT
TRBJ2-7	NA	TRBD1	TRBV29-1	13	CSVERGQGNEQYF	TGCAGCGTTGAAAGGGGACAGGGGAACGAGCAGTACTTC
TRBJ1-5	few	NA	TRBV6-5	14	CASSSSSGFQPQHF	TGTGCCAGCAGTTCAAGCTCAGGGTTTCAGCCCCAGCATTTT
TRBJ2-7	few	NA	TRBV27	15	CASRRSSVSSSEQYF	TGTGCCAGCAGACGGTCTAGCGTGTCGTCGTCCGAGCAGTACTTC
TRBJ2-3	few	NA	TRBV20-1	15	CSARDPGAGTDTQYF	TGCAGTGCTAGAGATCCTGGGGCGGGCACAGATACGCAGTATTTT
TRBJ1-1	few	TRBD1	TRBV7-9	14	CASTLMTGKAEAFF	TGTGCCAGCACCCTTATGACAGGGAAGGCTGAAGCTTTCTTT
TRBJ2-7	NA	NA	TRBV27	12	CASGGGSYEQYF	TGTGCCAGCGGAGGGGGCTCCTACGAGCAGTACTTC
TRBJ2-3	NA	TRBD2	TRBV2	15	CASSAGGDGTDTQYF	TGTGCCAGCAGTGCGGGAGGGGATGGCACAGATACGCAGTATTTT
TRBJ2-5	once	NA	TRBV14	11	CASSPGETQYF	TGTGCCAGCAGCCCTGGGGAGACCCAGTACTTC
TRBJ2-3	NA	NA	TRBV6-5	14	CASSYDGGKDTQYF	TGTGCCAGCAGTTACGATGGGGGCAAAGATACGCAGTATTTT
TRBJ2-3	NA	TRBD2	TRBV4-3	16	CASSQASAGATDTQYF	TGCGCCAGCAGCCAAGCCTCAGCGGGAGCTACAGATACGCAGTATTTT
TRBJ1-5	NA	NA	TRBV28	16	CASRTDKPYSNQPQHF	TGTGCCAGCAGAACAGACAAGCCATATAGCAATCAGCCCCAGCATTTT
TRBJ2-7	NA	TRBD2	TRBV6-2/TRBV6-3	14	CASRLGLPNYEQYF	TGTGCCAGCAGGTTGGGACTACCGAACTACGAGCAGTACTTC
TRBJ1-1	few	TRBD1	TRBV5-4	15	CASSSAGQGNTEAFF	TGTGCCAGCAGCTCCGCGGGACAGGGGAACACTGAAGCTTTCTTT
TRBJ2-2	NA	NA	TRBV7-3	17	CASSPLGGPFNTGELFF	TGTGCCAGCAGCCCCCTTGGGGGCCCCTTTAACACCGGGGAGCTGTTTTTT
TRBJ2-7	NA	TRBD1	TRBV28	17	CASSLVGTALGDYEQYF	TGTGCCAGCAGTTTAGTCGGGACAGCCCTCGGGGACTACGAGCAGTACTTC
TRBJ1-6	NA	NA	TRBV14	13	CASSQIGRSPLHF	TGTGCCAGCAGCCAAATAGGGAGATCACCCCTCCACTTT
TRBJ2-2	few	TRBD2	TRBV19	16	CASSMASGRGTGELFF	TGTGCCAGTAGTATGGCCAGCGGGAGGGGTACCGGGGAGCTGTTTTTT
TRBJ2-5	medium-sized	TRBD2	TRBV20-1	16	CSASTNQAGGLETQYF	TGCAGTGCTAGCACCAATCAAGCGGGAGGGTTAGAGACCCAGTACTTC
TRBJ2-3	NA	NA	TRBV15	15	CATSSRSGGTDTQYF	TGTGCCACCAGCAGCCGATCGGGAGGCACAGATACGCAGTATTTT
TRBJ2-1	few	NA	TRBV7-2	18	CASSNQLGGAGRDNEQFF	TGTGCCAGCAGCAACCAGTTAGGGGGGGCAGGGAGGGACAATGAGCAGTTCTTC
TRBJ2-6	few	NA	TRBV6-2/TRBV6-3	14	CASSYSSGANVLTF	TGTGCCAGCAGTTACAGCTCTGGGGCCAACGTCCTGACTTTC
TRBJ2-7	few	TRBD1	TRBV20-1	14	CSAQQGTGTYEQYF	TGCAGTGCTCAGCAGGGGACAGGGACCTACGAGCAGTACTTC
TRBJ1-5	NA	TRBD1	TRBV20-1	17	CSASPFGTGGINQPQHF	TGCAGTGCTAGCCCTTTTGGGACAGGGGGTATCAATCAGCCCCAGCATTTT
TRBJ1-6	NA	NA	TRBV28	12	CASSRYNSPLHF	TGTGCCAGCTCGAGGTATAATTCACCCCTCCACTTT
TRBJ1-5	NA	NA	TRBV27	15	CASSLRDGGDQPQHF	TGTGCCAGCAGTTTAAGGGACGGGGGGGATCAGCCCCAGCATTTT
TRBJ2-5	NA	NA	TRBV5-6	14	CASSLRRAQETQYF	TGTGCCAGCAGCTTGCGCAGGGCTCAAGAGACCCAGTACTTC
TRBJ2-1	NA	NA	TRBV7-9	15	CASSLPGVSWNEQFF	TGTGCCAGCAGCCTACCGGGGGTTTCATGGAATGAGCAGTTCTTC
TRBJ2-7	NA	TRBD2	TRBV18	16	CASSPPSGRASYEQYF	TGTGCCAGCTCACCTCCTAGCGGGAGGGCCTCCTACGAGCAGTACTTC
TRBJ2-3	NA	TRBD1	TRBV6-1	14	CASSEGTGADTQYF	TGTGCCAGCAGTGAAGGGACAGGGGCAGATACGCAGTATTTT
TRBJ1-5	few	TRBD1	TRBV6-2/TRBV6-3	13	CASGDSHNQPQHF	TGTGCCAGCGGGGACAGTCACAATCAGCCCCAGCATTTT
TRBJ1-5	NA	NA	TRBV6-1	12	CASHTGNQPQHF	TGTGCCAGCCACACAGGGAATCAGCCCCAGCATTTT
TRBJ1-1	few	NA	TRBV28	13	CASSSRDFIDVVF	TGTGCCAGCAGTTCGAGGGACTTTATAGACGTTGTCTTT
TRBJ1-2	few	NA	TRBV28	12	CASSWGGYGYTF	TGTGCCAGCAGTTGGGGGGGCTATGGCTACACCTTC
TRBJ2-3	few	TRBD2	TRBV6-1	18	CASTQGTSGRWGTDTQYF	TGTGCCAGCACCCAAGGGACTAGCGGGAGGTGGGGCACAGATACGCAGTATTTT
TRBJ1-1	NA	TRBD1	TRBV18	14	CASSRDSMNTEAFF	TGTGCCAGCTCACGGGACAGCATGAACACTGAAGCTTTCTTT
TRBJ2-1	NA	TRBD2	TRBV7-8	15	CASRSSGTFDNEQFF	TGTGCCAGCCGGTCTAGCGGGACGTTCGACAATGAGCAGTTCTTC
TRBJ1-6	few	TRBD1	TRBV4-2	16	CASSQADGQDNSPLHF	TGTGCCAGCAGCCAAGCCGACGGACAGGATAATTCACCCCTCCACTTT
TRBJ1-5	NA	NA	TRBV20-1	12	CSARQGDQPQHF	TGCAGTGCTAGACAGGGTGATCAGCCCCAGCATTTT
TRBJ1-5	few	NA	TRBV7-2	16	CASSGGPGDHNQPQHF	TGTGCCAGCAGCGGGGGACCGGGGGATCACAATCAGCCCCAGCATTTT
TRBJ2-6	few	NA	TRBV15	14	CATSRGIEANVLTF	TGTGCCACCAGCAGAGGAATTGAGGCCAACGTCCTGACTTTC
TRBJ2-3	NA	NA	TRBV27	17	CASSPTPGRRSPDTQYF	TGTGCCAGCAGTCCTACCCCGGGCAGGAGGTCTCCAGATACGCAGTATTTT
TRBJ2-5	NA	NA	TRBV6-5	14	CASSYSGADETQYF	TGTGCCAGCAGTTACTCTGGGGCAGATGAGACCCAGTACTTC
TRBJ1-6	NA	NA	TRBV5-1	15	CASSIVAGRNSPLHF	TGCGCCAGCAGTATTGTTGCAGGCCGAAATTCACCCCTCCACTTT
TRBJ2-1	NA	TRBD1	TRBV6-1	14	CASSRQGTYNEQFF	TGTGCCAGCAGTCGACAGGGTACCTACAATGAGCAGTTCTTC
TRBJ2-5	few	TRBD1	TRBV7-8	15	CASSLNRGRDETQYF	TGTGCCAGCAGCTTAAACAGGGGGCGGGATGAGACCCAGTACTTC
TRBJ1-6	NA	TRBD1	TRBV11-2	16	CASSLVSGQQNSPLHF	TGTGCCAGCAGCTTAGTTTCGGGACAGCAAAATTCACCCCTCCACTTT
TRBJ1-2	medium-sized	NA	TRBV24-1	12	CATSDGRYGYTF	TGTGCCACCAGTGATGGCCGGTATGGCTACACCTTC
TRBJ2-7	NA	NA	TRBV29-1	12	CSVLTASYEQYF	TGCAGCGTGTTGACCGCCTCCTACGAGCAGTACTTC
TRBJ2-7	NA	NA	TRBV28	13	CASSLGRGYEQYF	TGTGCCAGCAGTTTGGGCAGGGGATACGAGCAGTACTTC
TRBJ2-1	few	NA	TRBV20-1	13	CSASPQTVSEQFF	TGCAGTGCTAGTCCTCAGACAGTGAGTGAGCAGTTCTTC
TRBJ2-6	NA	NA	TRBV27	13	CASSPSGANVLTF	TGTGCCAGCAGTCCCTCTGGGGCCAACGTCCTGACTTTC
TRBJ2-7	NA	NA	TRBV6-1	15	CASNQGGLSSYEQYF	TGTGCCAGCAATCAGGGCGGGCTTAGCTCCTACGAGCAGTACTTC